This T cell receptor beta chain was recorded in a study of identifying expanded T cells in peripheral blood. Generated by immunoSEQ multiplex PCR, the TCRdb table keeps only in-frame clones and is missing some. The profile shows about 52,000 clones, roughly 80% of them singletons. Details on this clone: The antigen is undetermined.

The J segment lost 7 bases and the V segment lost 5 bases, leaving 10 bases of the junction unmatched. There are 14 residues in the CDR3. Germline CDR1 and CDR2: SEHNR and FQNEAQ (reference sequence). Findings and limits, study-wide: About 1.2 clones differed between technical replicates, versus about 16 and 19 over time. Variance in clone template counts between roughly two-week samples significantly increased with total template count across all healthy donors.

Collection occurred without any documented infections or immune events in donors. This chain links TRBV7-9 with TRBJ2-5; 7 nucleotides align to TRBD2. The specimen was blood. This sequence originates from a person aged 18-70 years in good health. The chain's CDR3 is CASSTGLGEGTQYF. The CDR3, as DNA: TGTGCCAGCAGCACCGGCCTAGGGGAGGGGACCCAGTACTTC.